A selection of T cell receptor beta chains follows, all from one sample in a study of blood T cell repertoires in COVID-19. The table came from immunoSEQ multiplex PCR; TCRdb's copy has only in-frame clones and leaves some out. The sample includes approximately 190,000 clones, about 80% of them seen just once. The specimen sequenced was peripheral blood. These receptors originate from a woman aged 55-70 years with COVID-19, enrolled during active disease. The CDR3 runs from the conserved cysteine through the conserved F or W. A D gene is named only where the DNA matches it firmly. Clone size appears in some rows only: once, few, many, or a class for an expanded clone.

clone size,D gene,J gene,V gene,CDR3 DNA,CDR3 protein
.,TRBD2,TRBJ2-7,TRBV7-2,TGTGCCAGCAGCTCCAGGACTAGCGGGAGCCGGTACGAGCAGTACTTC,CASSSRTSGSRYEQYF
.,TRBD2,TRBJ2-5,TRBV4-2,TGTGCCAGCAGCCAAGATCCCGGGACTAGCGGGGGGAAAGAGACCCAGTACTTC,CASSQDPGTSGGKETQYF
.,.,TRBJ2-5,TRBV5-1,TGCGCCAGCAGCTTGGCTACAGGTCGGGAGACCCAGTACTTC,CASSLATGRETQYF
.,.,TRBJ2-7,TRBV27,TGTGCCAGCAGTTTGTCACCGGGACTGAACTACGAGCAGTACTTC,CASSLSPGLNYEQYF
.,TRBD2,TRBJ2-3,TRBV5-6,TGTGCCAGCAGCTTGGCCGGGACTAACAGAGATACGCAGTATTTT,CASSLAGTNRDTQYF
few,.,TRBJ2-3,TRBV19,TGTGCCAGTAGTTGGACAGTTACAGATACGCAGTATTTT,CASSWTVTDTQYF
.,TRBD2,TRBJ2-5,TRBV11-2,TGTGCCAGCAGCTTAGTCCCCGGGGGGGGAATAGAGACCCAGTACTTC,CASSLVPGGGIETQYF
.,TRBD1,TRBJ1-1,TRBV19,TGTGCCAGTAGACCGACAGGGCCACCTGAAGCTTTCTTT,CASRPTGPPEAFF
.,.,TRBJ1-4,TRBV7-6,TGTGCCAGCAGCTTAGTCCGGGGGAACGTACGTAATGAAAAACTGTTTTTT,CASSLVRGNVRNEKLFF
once,TRBD2,TRBJ2-7,TRBV30,TGTGCCTCGAGACTAGCGGGAGGGAGGAACGAGCAGTACTTC,CASRLAGGRNEQYF
.,TRBD1,TRBJ1-1,TRBV7-8,TGTGCCAGCAGCATGACAGGGCCCACTGAAGCTTTCTTT,CASSMTGPTEAFF
.,.,TRBJ2-7,TRBV5-1,TGCGCCAGCAGCTTGGCCACGGACAGCCCTCACGAGCAGTACTTC,CASSLATDSPHEQYF
.,TRBD1,TRBJ1-6,TRBV3-1/TRBV3-2,TGTGCCAGCAGCCAAGTAAACAGGGGAAATTCACCCCTCCACTTT,CASSQVNRGNSPLHF
.,TRBD1,TRBJ1-5,TRBV7-8,TGTGCCAGCAGCTTCGAGGACAGGGCGGGTCAGCCCCAGCATTTT,CASSFEDRAGQPQHF
.,TRBD2,TRBJ2-1,TRBV28,TGTGCCACACTAGAGGCTAGCGGTCACTACAATGAGCAGTTCTTC,CATLEASGHYNEQFF
once,.,TRBJ1-4,TRBV2,TGTGCCAAGAGGGGGGAAAAACTGTTTTTT,CAKRGEKLFF
.,TRBD2,TRBJ2-1,TRBV5-1,TGCGCCAGCAGTCCTAGCGGGCGCGATGAGCAGTTCTTC,CASSPSGRDEQFF
.,.,TRBJ1-1,TRBV2,TGTGCCAGCAGTGAGCAGGCGACGGACACTGAAGCTTTCTTT,CASSEQATDTEAFF
.,TRBD2,TRBJ2-1,TRBV12-5,TGTGCTAGTGGCCAGCTAGCGGGAGTAGGAATCTACAATGAGCAGTTCTTC,CASGQLAGVGIYNEQFF
.,TRBD1,TRBJ2-1,TRBV10-3,TGTGCCATCAGTGAGGGACAGGGGACAAGGGAGCAGTTCTTC,CAISEGQGTREQFF